This TCR beta chain comes out of a study of neurological immune-mediated disorders. The CDR3 loop spans 12 amino acids. Germline trimming cut 7 bases from V and 1 base from J; bases unmatched to any gene: 3. CDR1 SQVTM and CDR2 ANQGSEA come from the germline V gene. TCRdb re-called the 5' RACE reads through MiXCR, storing one row per CDR3 protein. The table has roughly 50,000 distinct CDR3 sequences, 4.5% seen once. This clonotype was seen at least ten times. The sequence derives from a woman aged 55-69 years with multiple sclerosis. Material: PBMCs. The chain has TRBV29-1 and TRBJ1-1; TRBD1 agrees at 7 bases. The CDR3, as DNA: TGCAGCGCCCGGGACAGGAACACTGAAGCTTTCTTT. Amino acids: CSARDRNTEAFF.